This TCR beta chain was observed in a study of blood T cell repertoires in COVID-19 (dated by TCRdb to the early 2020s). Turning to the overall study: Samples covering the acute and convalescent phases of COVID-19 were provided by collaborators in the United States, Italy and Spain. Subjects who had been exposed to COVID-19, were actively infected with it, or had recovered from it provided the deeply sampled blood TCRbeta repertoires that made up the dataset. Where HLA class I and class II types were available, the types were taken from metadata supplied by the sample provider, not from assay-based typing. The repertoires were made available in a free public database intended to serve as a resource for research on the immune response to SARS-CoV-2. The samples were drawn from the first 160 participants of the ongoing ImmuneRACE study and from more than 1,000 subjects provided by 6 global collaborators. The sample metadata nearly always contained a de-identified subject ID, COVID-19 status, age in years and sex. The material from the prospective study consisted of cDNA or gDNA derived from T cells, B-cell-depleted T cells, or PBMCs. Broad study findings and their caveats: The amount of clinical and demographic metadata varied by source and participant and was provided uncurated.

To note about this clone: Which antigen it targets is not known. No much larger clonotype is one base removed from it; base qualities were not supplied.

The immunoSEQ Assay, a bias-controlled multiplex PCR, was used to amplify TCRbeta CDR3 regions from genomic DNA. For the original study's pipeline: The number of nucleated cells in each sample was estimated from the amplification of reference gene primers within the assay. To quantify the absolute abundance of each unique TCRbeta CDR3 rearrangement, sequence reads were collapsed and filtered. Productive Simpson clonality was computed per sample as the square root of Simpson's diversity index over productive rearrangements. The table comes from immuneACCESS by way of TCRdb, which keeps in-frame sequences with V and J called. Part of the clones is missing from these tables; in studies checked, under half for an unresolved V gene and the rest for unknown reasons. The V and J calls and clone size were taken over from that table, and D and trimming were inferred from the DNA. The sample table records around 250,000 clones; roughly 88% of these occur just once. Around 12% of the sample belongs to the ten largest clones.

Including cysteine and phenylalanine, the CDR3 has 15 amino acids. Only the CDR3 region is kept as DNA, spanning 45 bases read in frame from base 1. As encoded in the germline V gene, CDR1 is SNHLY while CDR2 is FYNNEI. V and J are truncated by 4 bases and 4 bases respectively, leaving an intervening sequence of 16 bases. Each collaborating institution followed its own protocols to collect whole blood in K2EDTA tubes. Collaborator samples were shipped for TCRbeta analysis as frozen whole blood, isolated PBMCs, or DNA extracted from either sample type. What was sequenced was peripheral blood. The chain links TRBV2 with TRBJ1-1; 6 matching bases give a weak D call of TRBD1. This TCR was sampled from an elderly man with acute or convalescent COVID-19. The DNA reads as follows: TGTGCCAGCAGTGCGGGCAGGGGCGGCGGCACTGAAGCTTTCTTT. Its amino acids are CASSAGRGGGTEAFF.